This entry is about one TCR beta chain. Its antigen is unknown. J was trimmed by 7 bases and V by 1 base; bases with no gene match: 3. This CDR3 region has 15 residues. Germline CDR1 and CDR2: SNHLY and FYNNEI. These data are taken from a study of cytomegalovirus exposure and HLA in healthy donors. Study observations and caveats: Under in vitro conditions, a few CMV-associated chains were confirmed as specific for CMV antigens.

A multiplex PCR was run with 60 Vbeta primers and 13 Jbeta primers. Clones were read by immunoSEQ multiplex PCR, and TCRdb kept only the in-frame ones, dropping some. This table holds over 150,000 clones, roughly 77% found once. The chain has TRBV2 and TRBJ2-1; 11 nucleotides agree with TRBD2. This sequence originates from a male donor in good health and CMV-seronegative. Sequencing was performed on PBMCs. This CDR3 reads CASSEVTSGINEQFF. The CDR3 DNA is TGTGCCAGCAGTGAAGTGACTAGCGGGATTAATGAGCAGTTCTTC.